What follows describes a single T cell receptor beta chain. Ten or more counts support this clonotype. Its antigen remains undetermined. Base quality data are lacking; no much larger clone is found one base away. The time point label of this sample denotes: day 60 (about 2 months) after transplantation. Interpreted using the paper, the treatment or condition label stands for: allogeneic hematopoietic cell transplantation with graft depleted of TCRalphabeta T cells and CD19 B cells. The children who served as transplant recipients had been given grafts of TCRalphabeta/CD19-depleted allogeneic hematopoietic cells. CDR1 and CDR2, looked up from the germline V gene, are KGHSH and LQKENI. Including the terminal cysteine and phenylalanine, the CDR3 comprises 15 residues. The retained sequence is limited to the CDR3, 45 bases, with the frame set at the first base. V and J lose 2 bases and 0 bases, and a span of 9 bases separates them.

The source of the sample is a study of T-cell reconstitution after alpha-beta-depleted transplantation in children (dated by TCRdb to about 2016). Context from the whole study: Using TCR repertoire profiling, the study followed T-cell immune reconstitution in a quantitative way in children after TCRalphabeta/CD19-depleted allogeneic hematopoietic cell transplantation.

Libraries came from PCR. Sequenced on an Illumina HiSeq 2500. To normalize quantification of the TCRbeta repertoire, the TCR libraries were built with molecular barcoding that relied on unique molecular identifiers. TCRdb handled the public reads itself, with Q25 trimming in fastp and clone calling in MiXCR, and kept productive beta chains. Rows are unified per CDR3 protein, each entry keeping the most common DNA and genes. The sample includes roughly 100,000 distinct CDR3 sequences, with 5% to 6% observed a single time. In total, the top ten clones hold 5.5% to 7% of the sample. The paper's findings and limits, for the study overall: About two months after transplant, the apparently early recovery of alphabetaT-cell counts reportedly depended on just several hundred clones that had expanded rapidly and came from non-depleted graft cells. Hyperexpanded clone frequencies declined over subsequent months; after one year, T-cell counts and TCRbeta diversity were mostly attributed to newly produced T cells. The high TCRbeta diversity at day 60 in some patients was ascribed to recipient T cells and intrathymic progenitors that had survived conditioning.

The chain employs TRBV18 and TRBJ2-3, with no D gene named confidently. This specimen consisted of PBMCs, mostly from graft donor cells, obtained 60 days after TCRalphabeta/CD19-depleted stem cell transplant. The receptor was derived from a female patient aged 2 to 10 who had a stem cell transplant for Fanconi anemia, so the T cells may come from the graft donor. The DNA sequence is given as TGTGCCAGCTCACCAAAGTCAGGAAGCACAGATACGCAGTATTTT. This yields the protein CASSPKSGSTDTQYF.